Shown below are 32 T cell receptor beta chains from a single sample sequenced in a study of T cell responses to AZD1222 COVID-19 vaccine. Sequenced by immunoSEQ multiplex PCR; TCRdb stores in-frame clones only, minus some. The sample carries about 140,000 clones, more than 75% recorded once. Material: peripheral blood, obtained 28 days after the second AZD1222 dose. The source of these receptors is an adult who received the AZD1222 COVID-19 vaccine.

In DNA form, the CDR3 reads TGTGCCAGTAGTGAGGGGGCCCATCCCTCCTATGGCTACACCTTC. Protein: CASSEGAHPSYGYTF. V gene TRBV19 combines with J gene TRBJ1-2; 7 bases fit TRBD1. J gave up 4 bases and V 5 bases, and 10 bases lay outside the gene matches. This CDR3 has 15 amino acids. Per germline, CDR1 LNHDA and CDR2 SQIVND (reference sequence).

This chain links TRBV2 with TRBJ1-4; D call uncertain. The V gene lost 8 bases and the J gene lost 7 bases, with 14 bases spanning the gap. Germline assignment: CDR1 SNHLY and CDR2 FYNNEI. CDR3 size: 13 residues. This chain's CDR3 is CASREGVSEKLFF. The CDR3 nucleotides read TGTGCCAGCCGGGAGGGTGTTAGTGAAAAACTGTTTTTT.

This rearrangement joins TRBV5-4 to TRBJ2-1; D gene unclear. CDR3 size: 14 residues. With 4 bases removed from V and 7 bases from J, the gap between germline ends came to 15 bases. Looked up from germline, CDR1 is SGHNT and CDR2 is YYREEE (reference sequence). CDR3 nucleotides: TGTGCCAGCAGCCCCCAAGACCGCGGTAATGAGCAGTTCTTC. It codes for CASSPQDRGNEQFF.

The chain recombines TRBV4-1 with TRBJ1-4, with 7 bases fitting TRBD1. V shed 1 base and J 8 bases; nucleotides not matched to a gene: 1. CDR1 and CDR2 (germline): MGHRA, YSYEKL. CDR3 size: 13 residues. CDR3 region: CASSQGQGEKLFF. In DNA, the CDR3 is TGCGCCAGCAGCCAAGGACAGGGAGAAAAACTGTTTTTT.

The V and J genes are TRBV15 and TRBJ2-3; D may be TRBD2 (6 bases). The CDR3 has 13 amino acids. Germline values: CDR1 LNHNV, CDR2 YYDKDF (reference sequence). Trimming took off 3 bases at V and 8 bases at J, with 12 bases between the two ends. The CDR3 DNA is TGTGCCACCAGCAGGGAGGGCCAGAGTACGCAGTATTTT. This gives the protein CATSREGQSTQYF.

This sequence joins TRBV11-2 and TRBJ1-1; tentatively, D is TRBD1 (5 bases). Germline V gene lookup returns CDR1 SGHAT and CDR2 FQNNGV. V lost 3 bases, J lost 0 bases, and 8 bases lay in between. The CDR3 has 14 amino acids. Here the CDR3 reads CASSLGPMNTEAFF. The CDR3 DNA reads as TGTGCCAGCAGCTTGGGACCTATGAACACTGAAGCTTTCTTT.

This clone was found once. The CDR3 sequence: CASERRTGLAEAFF. The CDR3 nucleotides are TGTGCCAGCGAACGGAGAACAGGTCTGGCTGAAGCTTTCTTT. The J gene is TRBJ1-1, the V gene TRBV6-5, with D perhaps TRBD1 (5 bases). Trimming removed 8 bases at V and 6 bases at J, with 19 bases between. This CDR3 is built from 14 residues. Germline V gene data show CDR1 as MNHEY and CDR2 as SVGAGI.

This sequence joins TRBV30 and TRBJ1-5; 8 nucleotides line up with TRBD1. CDR1 is GTSNPN and CDR2 is SVGIG in the germline V gene (reference sequence). J lost 11 bases, V lost 1 base, and 4 bases had no gene match. This CDR3 has 12 residues. CDR3 region: CAWSDRGGAQHF. DNA for the CDR3: TGTGCCTGGAGTGACAGGGGGGGAGCCCAGCATTTT.

The chain has TRBV10-3 and TRBJ2-3; 8 bases line up with TRBD2. The CDR3 extends over 16 amino acids. J was trimmed by 6 bases and V by 8 bases; bases with no gene match: 16. Germline lookup yields CDR1 ENHRY and CDR2 SYGVKD. The CDR3 nucleotides are TGTGCCATCCAAGTGGGGGACGGGAGGGCCGTGGATACGCAGTATTTT. Encoded protein: CAIQVGDGRAVDTQYF.

This chain links TRBV11-2 with TRBJ2-7, with 13 bases aligning to TRBD2. Germline loops: CDR1 SGHAT, CDR2 FQNNGV. This CDR3 is 14 amino acids long. V shed 1 base and J 6 bases; nucleotides not matched to a gene: 0. DNA for the CDR3: TGTGCCAGCAGCTTAGGACTAGCGGGAGGCGAGCAGTACTTC. Translating gives CASSLGLAGGEQYF.

V usage is TRBV19 and J usage is TRBJ2-1, with 16 bases matching TRBD2. V gave up 6 bases and J gave up 4 bases; unmatched junction bases: 18. The CDR3 length is 21 residues. Germline V lookup: CDR1 LNHDA, CDR2 SQIVND (reference sequence). In nucleotides, the CDR3 is TGTGCCAGTAGACCCCAACCGGGACTAGCGGGAGGGCCCGGTCGATACAATGAGCAGTTCTTC. Translation gives CASRPQPGLAGGPGRYNEQFF.

V and J are TRBV4-1 and TRBJ1-1, with 10 bases fitting TRBD1. After removal of 3 bases from V and 1 base from J, the junction contained 5 bases not matched to a gene. CDR1 and CDR2 from the germline V gene are MGHRA and YSYEKL. CDR3 length: 16 amino acids. In nucleotides, the CDR3 is TGCGCCAGCAGCCACAGACAGGGGGCTAGGAACACTGAAGCTTTCTTT. Encoded protein: CASSHRQGARNTEAFF.

The chain has TRBV18 and TRBJ1-1, with 11 bases identical to TRBD1. Unmatched junction bases numbered 4, after V lost 3 bases and J lost 4 bases. CDR3 size: 15 residues. Germline V gene data show CDR1 as KGHSH and CDR2 as LQKENI. CDR3 loop: CASSPRTGGVTEAFF. The CDR3 DNA reads TGTGCCAGCTCACCCAGGACAGGGGGCGTCACTGAAGCTTTCTTT.

The chain uses TRBV10-1 and TRBJ2-7; 8 bases line up with TRBD1. V gave up 2 bases and J gave up 2 bases; unmatched junction bases: 2. The germline V gene encodes CDR1 WNHNN and CDR2 SYGVQD (reference sequence). This CDR3 region has 14 residues. The CDR3 here is CASSEGQGPYEQYF. CDR3 nucleotide sequence: TGCGCCAGCAGTGAGGGACAGGGTCCCTACGAGCAGTACTTC.

The chain is built from TRBV14 and TRBJ2-5; possibly TRBD2 for D (6 bases). CDR1 is SGHDN and CDR2 is FVKESK in the germline V gene. This CDR3 is built from 17 residues. The V end was cut by 0 bases, the J end by 5 bases, with 19 bases between. In nucleotides, the CDR3 is TGTGCCAGCAGCCAAGATGGGACTCAGCCGTGGGGGGAGACCCAGTACTTC. Translation gives CASSQDGTQPWGETQYF.

As DNA, the CDR3 is TGTGCCAGCAGCGTACAGGCGGGGGACACTGAAGCTTTCTTT. It encodes CASSVQAGDTEAFF. The chain is built from TRBV9 and TRBJ1-1; possibly TRBD1 for D (5 bases). Trimming took off 1 base at V and 3 bases at J, with 10 bases between the two ends. Germline V gene lookup returns CDR1 SGDLS and CDR2 YYNGEE. There are 14 residues in the CDR3.

The chain recombines TRBV5-1 with TRBJ1-2, with TRBD1 matching over 8 bases. Germline CDR1 reads SGHRS; CDR2 reads YFSETQ. The CDR3 totals 14 residues. J lost 8 bases, V lost 3 bases, and 9 bases had no gene match. The CDR3 coding sequence is TGCGCCAGCAGCTCCACGGGACAGGTGGAAGGCTACACCTTC. Protein: CASSSTGQVEGYTF.

The gene calls are TRBV27 and TRBJ1-2, with D perhaps TRBD1 (5 bases). V lost 2 bases to trimming and J lost 1 base, with 11 bases between them. The length of the CDR3 is 15 residues. The V gene's germline CDR1 is MNHEY and CDR2 SMNVEV (reference sequence). CDR3 residues: CASSLLGLGNYGYTF. CDR3 nucleotides: TGTGCCAGCAGTTTACTGGGACTGGGTAACTATGGCTACACCTTC.

The chain combines TRBV9 with TRBJ1-3; 10 nucleotides align to TRBD1. J lost 5 bases, V lost 10 bases, and 6 bases had no gene match. The CDR3 is 13 residues long. CDR1 is SGDLS and CDR2 is YYNGEE in the germline V gene. CDR3: CAAGTGARNTIYF. The CDR3 DNA is TGTGCCGCCGGGACAGGGGCAAGAAACACCATATATTTT.

The V gene is TRBV11-3, the J gene TRBJ1-6, with a weak D call TRBD1 (5 bases). The CDR3 has 15 residues. Germline assignment: CDR1 SGHNT and CDR2 YENEEA. Trimming left V 5 bases short and J 7 bases short, with 15 bases between. CDR3 loop: CASSPPGGDNSPLHF. For the CDR3, the DNA is TGTGCCAGCAGCCCCCCCGGGGGGGACAATTCACCCCTCCACTTT.

The chain is built from TRBV3-1 (or the pseudogene TRBV3-2) and TRBJ1-5, with D possibly being TRBD1 (5 bases). V lost 1 base to trimming and J lost 3 bases, with 10 bases between them. The CDR3 runs to 15 residues. Germline CDR1 LGHDT, CDR2 YNNKEL (reference sequence). CDR3 DNA: TGTGCCAGCAGCCAAGGGGGCCAGCTCAATCAGCCCCAGCATTTT. It encodes CASSQGGQLNQPQHF.

The chain links TRBV7-9 to TRBJ1-6; D is unclear. In germline, CDR1 is SEHNR, CDR2 FQNEAQ (reference sequence). The CDR3 contains 15 residues. Trimming cost V 1 base and J 6 bases, with 10 bases left between them. The CDR3 DNA reads as TGTGCCAGCAGCTTAGGAGGTGGGAGTAATTCACCCCTCCACTTT. Residues: CASSLGGGSNSPLHF.

This clone appeared once. The CDR3 loop is CASSQAREGEQFF. The CDR3 bases are TGTGCCAGCAGCCAAGCCCGGGAGGGCGAGCAGTTCTTC. This rearrangement joins TRBV3-1 (or the pseudogene TRBV3-2) to TRBJ2-1; TRBD2 aligns across 8 bases. V shed 1 base, J shed 10 bases, and the junction held 3 bases outside the gene matches. Germline loops: CDR1 LGHDT, CDR2 YNNKEL (reference sequence). This CDR3 is 13 amino acids long.

V gene TRBV19 combines with J gene TRBJ1-5; a possible D gene is TRBD1 (5 bases). The CDR3 contains 14 residues. In germline, CDR1 is LNHDA, CDR2 SQIVND (reference sequence). V shed 7 bases and J shed 3 bases, with 13 bases lying between them. CDR3 amino acids: CASTGGLNNQPQHF. DNA for the CDR3: TGTGCCAGTACGGGGGGTTTGAACAATCAGCCCCAGCATTTT.

V and J are TRBV6-5 and TRBJ1-2; 7 nucleotides align to TRBD1. Per germline, CDR1 MNHEY and CDR2 SVGAGI. There are 14 residues in the CDR3. The trim removed 6 bases at V and 8 bases at J, leaving 12 bases unmatched. This chain's CDR3 is CASSPLMGQLGYTF. DNA of the CDR3: TGTGCCAGCAGCCCCCTAATGGGACAGTTGGGCTACACCTTC.

J is TRBJ1-2 and V is TRBV27; D remains unclear. This CDR3 region has 14 residues. Trimming removed 6 bases from V and 3 bases from J, with 14 bases in between. Germline V gene lookup returns CDR1 MNHEY and CDR2 SMNVEV (reference sequence). DNA of the CDR3: TGTGCCAGCAGCCCAGACACTTTCGACTATGGCTACACCTTC. Translated: CASSPDTFDYGYTF.

This clone was found once. CDR3 sequence: CASSHSARKTMNTEAFF. As DNA, the CDR3 is TGCGCCAGCAGCCATTCCGCTCGGAAAACCATGAACACTGAAGCTTTCTTT. The chain combines TRBV4-1 with TRBJ1-1; D remains ambiguous. V lost 3 bases and J lost 0, with 17 bases in between. The CDR3 covers 17 residues. Germline CDR1 reads MGHRA; CDR2 reads YSYEKL.

The gene calls are TRBV7-9 and TRBJ2-5; 9 positions agree with TRBD1. CDR1 and CDR2 from the germline V gene are SEHNR and FQNEAQ (reference sequence). The CDR3 covers 16 residues. Unmatched junction bases numbered 9, after V lost 4 bases and J lost 3 bases. In DNA form, the CDR3 reads TGTGCCAGCAGCTCGAGGACAGGGGAGATCGAAGAGACCCAGTACTTC. Protein: CASSSRTGEIEETQYF. The whole variable domain, remainder taken from reference TRBV7-9 and TRBJ2-5, is DTGVSQNPRHKITKRGQNVTFRCDPISEHNRLYWYRQTLGQGPEFLTYFQNEAQLEKSRLLSDRFSAERPKGSFSTLEIQRTEQGDSAMYLCASSSRTGEIEETQYFGPGTRLLVL.

The rearrangement links TRBV3-1 (or the pseudogene TRBV3-2) to TRBJ1-6; D is ambiguous. Germline V gene sequence: CDR1 LGHDT, CDR2 YNNKEL (reference sequence). CDR3 length equals 14 residues. Trimming left V 0 bases short and J 9 bases short, with 9 bases between. The DNA of the CDR3 is TGTGCCAGCAGCCAAGATCTGGGTTTTTCACCCCTCCACTTT. It codes for CASSQDLGFSPLHF.

The chain has TRBV19 and TRBJ1-1; D gene unclear. This CDR3 spans 13 amino acids. Germline values: CDR1 LNHDA, CDR2 SQIVND (reference sequence). The V gene lost 3 bases and the J gene lost 1 base, with 6 bases spanning the gap. DNA for the CDR3: TGTGCCAGTAGTATCACAGCGAACACTGAAGCTTTCTTT. It codes for CASSITANTEAFF.

The chain recombines TRBV9 with TRBJ1-5; D might be TRBD1 (6 bases). Trimming stripped 4 bases from V and 3 bases from J, with 8 bases between. CDR3 length equals 13 residues. Germline V gene sequence: CDR1 SGDLS, CDR2 YYNGEE. CDR3: CASSQGTNQPQHF. In DNA form, the CDR3 reads TGTGCCAGCAGCCAGGGGACCAATCAGCCCCAGCATTTT.

The chain employs TRBV12-5 and TRBJ2-6, with a possible D match to TRBD2 (6 bases). From germline, CDR1 is LGHNT and CDR2 FRNRAP. V was clipped by 1 base and J by 4 bases, with 29 bases between them. This CDR3 has 22 residues. The CDR3 DNA sequence: TGTGCTAGTGGTTTGGGGCCAGGGAGGTTAGTAGTGGGCTCTCTCGGGGCCAACGTCCTGACTTTC. Amino acid sequence: CASGLGPGRLVVGSLGANVLTF.